This T cell receptor beta chain originates from a study of blood T cell repertoires in COVID-19 (dated by TCRdb to 2018 to 2021). For the study in its entirety: Collaborator samples came from the United States, Italy and Spain and covered acute and convalescent phases of COVID-19. The prospective study material was composed of cDNA or gDNA derived from T cells, B-cell-depleted T cells, or PBMCs. Deeply sampled blood TCRbeta repertoires from subjects exposed to, actively infected with, or recovered from COVID-19 were included in the dataset. The repertoires were made available in a free public database intended to serve as a resource for research on the immune response to SARS-CoV-2. Samples were obtained from the ongoing ImmuneRACE study (first 160 participants) and from 1,254 subjects provided by 6 global collaborators. A de-identified subject ID, COVID-19 status, age in years and sex were almost always included in the sample metadata. Where available, HLA class I and class II types were taken from metadata supplied by the sample provider and were not determined by assay-based typing.

Overall study outcomes, separate from this receptor: The amount of clinical and demographic metadata varied by source and participant and was provided uncurated.

In Seattle, one collaborating source enrolled patients while the infection was active and tracked those patients longitudinally over the course of disease. The collaborating institutions used their own protocols to collect whole blood in K2EDTA tubes. Collaborator samples were shipped for TCRbeta analysis as frozen whole blood, isolated PBMCs, or DNA extracted from either sample type. As concerns this clone: This receptor's antigen is unknown. Per-base quality was not reported, and no clone a single base away is much larger than it.

TCRbeta CDR3 regions were amplified from genomic DNA using the immunoSEQ Assay, a bias-controlled multiplex PCR. The paper's data handling went like this. Nucleated cell counts per sample were estimated from amplification of reference gene primers within the assay. Sequence reads were collapsed and filtered to measure the absolute abundance of every unique TCRbeta CDR3 rearrangement. Productive Simpson clonality was computed per sample as the square root of Simpson's diversity index over productive rearrangements. TCRdb mirrors the immuneACCESS table, restricted to in-frame sequences. Some clones are absent from its copies; in checked studies, under half trace to an unresolved V gene, and the reason for the others is unknown. D and trimming were read from the DNA, whereas the V and J calls and clone size are those reported in that table. The sample table contains roughly 200,000 clones; only one count was recorded for roughly 84% of them. In total, the top ten clones hold around 6.7% of the sample.

The TCR sequence derives from a woman in her 40s with COVID-19, enrolled during active disease. Material: peripheral blood.

The CDR3 protein: CASSVQGDGYTF. The nucleotide sequence is given as TGTGCCAGCAGTGTACAGGGGGATGGCTACACCTTC. The rearrangement joined TRBV27 to TRBJ1-2; TRBD1 aligns with 8 central bases. According to the germline V gene (reference sequence), CDR1 reads MNHEY and CDR2 reads SMNVEV. The cysteine opens and the phenylalanine closes a CDR3 of 12 amino acids. CDR3 DNA only is kept here, 36 bases in frame from base 1. V is trimmed back by 5 bases and J by 6 bases, and the junction contains 2 bases that no gene match accounts for.